The present T cell receptor (beta chain) was sequenced within a study of T cell responses to AZD1222 COVID-19 vaccine. Whole-study results and caveats: Per reports, nearly half of all spike-specific TCRs target regions that are unmutated in variants. White British people made up most donors, females outnumbered males, and clonal diversity was possibly underestimated.

Sequenced by immunoSEQ multiplex PCR; TCRdb stores in-frame clones only, minus some. The table lists 120,000 or so clones, around 89% of them singletons, with over 8.5% in the top ten. Of note for this clone: As yet, its antigen is unknown.

The germline gives CDR1 MNHEY, CDR2 SVGAGI. Trimming removed 6 bases from V and 4 bases from J, with 12 bases in between. CDR3 length equals 14 residues. This TCR was recovered from an adult in good health. The rearrangement uses TRBV6-5 and TRBJ1-4, with D hard to call. This specimen consisted of peripheral blood, obtained on day 0 of MenACWY control vaccination. The CDR3, as DNA: TGTGCCAGCAGCCACAACCCGATTAATGAAAAACTGTTTTTT. Translated, it gives CASSHNPINEKLFF.